The rows below give T cell receptor beta chains drawn from one sample of a study of blood T cell repertoires in COVID-19. TCRdb's copy holds only in-frame clones and misses some; the assay was immunoSEQ multiplex PCR. The sample carries 250,000 to 350,000 clones, around nine tenths recorded once. The sample consisted of peripheral blood. Receptors were obtained from a woman in her twenties or thirties with COVID-19, enrolled during active disease. Each CDR3 is given with its conserved first and last residue. D genes are given only for firm matches.

J gene | V gene | D gene | CDR3 protein
TRBJ1-1 | TRBV7-3 | TRBD1 | CASSLRATGLNTEAFF
TRBJ1-2 | TRBV5-8 | - | CASSLWVREDYGYTF
TRBJ2-1 | TRBV19 | TRBD2 | CASSRTSGSSYNEQFF
TRBJ2-5 | TRBV7-6 | - | CASSFTGRETQYF
TRBJ2-7 | TRBV18 | TRBD2 | CASSPDGRERVGEQYF
TRBJ2-3 | TRBV7-3 | - | CASSRGFPDTQYF
TRBJ2-7 | TRBV18 | TRBD1 | CASSRDRKAFYEQYF
TRBJ2-5 | TRBV3-1/TRBV3-2 | - | CASSQDPRAQETQYF
TRBJ2-1 | TRBV5-1 | TRBD1 | CASSLDEGQGAGNEQFF
TRBJ2-7 | TRBV7-9 | TRBD1 | CASSHRDRNYEQYF
TRBJ2-3 | TRBV5-8 | TRBD2 | CASSSGVAGSTDTQYF
TRBJ2-4 | TRBV30 | TRBD1 | CAWDRGVKNIQYF
TRBJ2-6 | TRBV19 | - | CATRLGPQSLSGANVLTF
TRBJ2-1 | TRBV30 | TRBD2 | CAWSAGRNHNEQFF
TRBJ2-3 | TRBV5-1 | TRBD2 | CASSDGLAGINPDTQYF